This T cell receptor (beta chain) appears in the sequencing data of a study of OX40 agonist ivuxolimab in advanced cancers. Study-level information: Each dose-escalation patient presented with hepatocellular carcinoma, melanoma, renal cell or head and neck cancer.

The ends were cut back, 2 bases at V and 7 bases at J, with 12 bases in the middle. The CDR3 is 14 amino acids. From germline, CDR1 is SNHLY and CDR2 FYNNEI. Assay: immunoSEQ multiplex PCR; the TCRdb copy retains only in-frame clones and omits some. Of fewer than 100,000 clones listed, roughly 80% are singletons. The receptor comes from an adult with an advanced solid tumor such as melanoma, head and neck, liver or kidney cancer. Sequences were derived from CD4+ or CD8+ T cells sorted from blood, sampled in a trial of the OX40 agonist ivuxolimab. The chain uses TRBV2 and TRBJ1-5, with a tentative D call TRBD1 (5 bases). CDR3 nucleotide sequence: TGTGCCAGCAGTGAACGGGACCTTCGACAGCCCCAGCATTTT. Translating gives CASSERDLRQPQHF.